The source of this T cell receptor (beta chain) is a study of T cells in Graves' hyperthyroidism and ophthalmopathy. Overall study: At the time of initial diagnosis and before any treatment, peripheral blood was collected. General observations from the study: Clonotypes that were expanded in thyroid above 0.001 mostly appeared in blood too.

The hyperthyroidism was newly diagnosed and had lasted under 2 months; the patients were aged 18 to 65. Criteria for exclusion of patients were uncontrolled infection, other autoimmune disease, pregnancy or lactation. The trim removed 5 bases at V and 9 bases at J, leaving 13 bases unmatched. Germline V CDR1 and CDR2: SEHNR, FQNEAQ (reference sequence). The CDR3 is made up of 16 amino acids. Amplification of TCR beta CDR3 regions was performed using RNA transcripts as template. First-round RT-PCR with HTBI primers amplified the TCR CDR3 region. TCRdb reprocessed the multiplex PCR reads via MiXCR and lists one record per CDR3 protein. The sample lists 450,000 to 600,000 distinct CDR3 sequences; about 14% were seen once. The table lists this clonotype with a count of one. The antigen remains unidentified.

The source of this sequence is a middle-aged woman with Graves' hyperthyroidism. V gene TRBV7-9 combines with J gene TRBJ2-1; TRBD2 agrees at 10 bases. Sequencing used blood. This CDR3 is CASSPILAGVVGEQFF. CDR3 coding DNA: TGTGCCAGCAGCCCTATCCTAGCGGGAGTAGTGGGTGAGCAGTTCTTC.